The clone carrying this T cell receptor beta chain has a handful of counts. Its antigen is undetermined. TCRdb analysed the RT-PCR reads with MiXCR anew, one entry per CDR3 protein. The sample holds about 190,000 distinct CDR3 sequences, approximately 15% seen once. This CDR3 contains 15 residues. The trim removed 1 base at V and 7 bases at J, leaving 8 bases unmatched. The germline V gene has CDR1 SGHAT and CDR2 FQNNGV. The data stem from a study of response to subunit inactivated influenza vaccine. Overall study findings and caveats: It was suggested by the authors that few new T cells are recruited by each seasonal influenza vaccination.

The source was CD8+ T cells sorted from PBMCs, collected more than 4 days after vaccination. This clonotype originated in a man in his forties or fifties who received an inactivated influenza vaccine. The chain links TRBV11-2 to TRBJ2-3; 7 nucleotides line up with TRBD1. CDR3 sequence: CASSLARDSFYTQYF. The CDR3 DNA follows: TGTGCCAGCAGCTTAGCCCGGGACAGCTTTTATACGCAGTATTTT.